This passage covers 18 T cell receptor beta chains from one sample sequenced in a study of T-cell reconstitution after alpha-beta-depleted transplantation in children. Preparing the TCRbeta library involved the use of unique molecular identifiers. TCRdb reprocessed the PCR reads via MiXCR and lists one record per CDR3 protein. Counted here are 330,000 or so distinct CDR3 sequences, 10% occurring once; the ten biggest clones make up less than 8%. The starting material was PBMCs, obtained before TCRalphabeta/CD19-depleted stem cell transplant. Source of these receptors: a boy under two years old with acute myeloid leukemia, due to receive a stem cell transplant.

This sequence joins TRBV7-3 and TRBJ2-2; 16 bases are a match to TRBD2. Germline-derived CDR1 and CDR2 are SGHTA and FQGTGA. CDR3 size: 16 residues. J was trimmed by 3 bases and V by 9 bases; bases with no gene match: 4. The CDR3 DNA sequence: TGTGCCAGGGGACTAGCGGGGGGGCCGGACACCGGGGAGCTGTTTTTT. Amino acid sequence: CARGLAGGPDTGELFF.

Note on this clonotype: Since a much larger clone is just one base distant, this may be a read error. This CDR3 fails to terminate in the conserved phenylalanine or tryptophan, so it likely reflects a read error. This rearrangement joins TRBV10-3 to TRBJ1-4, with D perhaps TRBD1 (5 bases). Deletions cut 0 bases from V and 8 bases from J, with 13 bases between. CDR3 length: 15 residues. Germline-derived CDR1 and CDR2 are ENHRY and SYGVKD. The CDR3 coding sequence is TGTGCCATCAGTGAGTCGAATAGGGGCGGAGAAAAACTGTTTGTT. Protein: CAISESNRGGEKLFV.

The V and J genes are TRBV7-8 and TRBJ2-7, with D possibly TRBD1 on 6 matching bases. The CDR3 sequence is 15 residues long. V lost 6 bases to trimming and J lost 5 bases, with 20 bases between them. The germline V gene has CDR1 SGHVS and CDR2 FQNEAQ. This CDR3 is CASSQNSDRPHEQYF. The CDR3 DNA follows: TGTGCCAGCAGTCAAAATTCCGACAGGCCCCACGAGCAGTACTTC.

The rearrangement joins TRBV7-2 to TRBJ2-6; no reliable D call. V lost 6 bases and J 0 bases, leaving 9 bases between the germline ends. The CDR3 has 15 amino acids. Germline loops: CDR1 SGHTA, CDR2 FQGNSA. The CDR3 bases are TGTGCCAGCAGTCCCCACTTCTCTGGGGCCAACGTCCTGACTTTC. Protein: CASSPHFSGANVLTF.

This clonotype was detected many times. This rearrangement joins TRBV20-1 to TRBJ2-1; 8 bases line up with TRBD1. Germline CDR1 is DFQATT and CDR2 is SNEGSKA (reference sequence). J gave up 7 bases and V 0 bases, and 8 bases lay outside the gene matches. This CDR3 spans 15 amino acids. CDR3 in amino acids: CSARDGQGVINEQFF. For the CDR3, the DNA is TGCAGTGCTAGAGATGGACAGGGAGTCATTAATGAGCAGTTCTTC.

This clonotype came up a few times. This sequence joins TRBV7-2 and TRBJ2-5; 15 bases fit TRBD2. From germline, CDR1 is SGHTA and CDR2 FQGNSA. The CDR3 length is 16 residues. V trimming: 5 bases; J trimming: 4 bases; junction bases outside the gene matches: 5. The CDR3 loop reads CASSTGTSGRLETQYF. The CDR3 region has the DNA TGTGCCAGCAGCACCGGGACTAGCGGGAGGCTAGAGACCCAGTACTTC.

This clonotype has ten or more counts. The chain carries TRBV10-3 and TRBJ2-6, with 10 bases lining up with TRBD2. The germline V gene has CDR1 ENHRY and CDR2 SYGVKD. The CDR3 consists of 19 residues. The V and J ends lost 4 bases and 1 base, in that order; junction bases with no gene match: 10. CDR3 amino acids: CAISVVAGGLGSGANVLTF. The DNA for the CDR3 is TGTGCCATCAGTGTTGTAGCGGGGGGCCTAGGTTCTGGGGCCAACGTCCTGACTTTC.

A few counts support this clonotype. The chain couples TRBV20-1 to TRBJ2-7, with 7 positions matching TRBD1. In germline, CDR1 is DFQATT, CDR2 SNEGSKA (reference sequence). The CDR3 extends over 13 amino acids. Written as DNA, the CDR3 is TGCAGCGCCGACAGGGACCCCTCCTACGAGCAGTACTTC. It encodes CSADRDPSYEQYF.

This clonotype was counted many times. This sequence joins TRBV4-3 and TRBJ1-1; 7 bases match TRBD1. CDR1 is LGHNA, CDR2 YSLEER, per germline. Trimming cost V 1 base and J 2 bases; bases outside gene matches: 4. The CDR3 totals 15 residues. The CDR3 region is CASSQATGFNTEAFF. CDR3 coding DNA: TGCGCCAGCAGCCAAGCGACAGGGTTCAACACTGAAGCTTTCTTT.

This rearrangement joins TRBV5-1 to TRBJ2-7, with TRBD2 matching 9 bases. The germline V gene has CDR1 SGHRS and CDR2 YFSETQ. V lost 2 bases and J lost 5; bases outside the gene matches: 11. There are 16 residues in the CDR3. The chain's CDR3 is CASSFRGAGGGDEQYF. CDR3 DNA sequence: TGCGCCAGCAGCTTCCGGGGAGCGGGAGGAGGTGACGAGCAGTACTTC. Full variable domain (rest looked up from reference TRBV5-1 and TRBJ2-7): KAGVTQTPRYLIKTRGQQVTLSCSPISGHRSVSWYQQTPGQGLQFLFEYFSETQRNKGNFPGRFSGRQFSNSRSEMNVSTLELGDSALYLCASSFRGAGGGDEQYFGPGTRLTVT.

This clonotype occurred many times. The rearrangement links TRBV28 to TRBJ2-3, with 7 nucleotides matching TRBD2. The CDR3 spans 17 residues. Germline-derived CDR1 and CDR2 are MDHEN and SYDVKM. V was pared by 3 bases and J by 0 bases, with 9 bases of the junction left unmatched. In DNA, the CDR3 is TGTGCCAGCAGTTTTGGGTGTCAGGGAGGGAGCACAGATACGCAGTATTTT. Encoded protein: CASSFGCQGGSTDTQYF.

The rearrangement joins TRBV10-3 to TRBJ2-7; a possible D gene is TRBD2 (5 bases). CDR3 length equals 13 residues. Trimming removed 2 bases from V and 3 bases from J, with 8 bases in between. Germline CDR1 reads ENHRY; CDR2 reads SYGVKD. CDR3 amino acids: CAISEREVYEQYF. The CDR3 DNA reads TGTGCCATCAGTGAGCGGGAAGTCTACGAGCAGTACTTC.

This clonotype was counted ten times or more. CDR3 protein: CASRRGQGARYEQYF. CDR3 nucleotide sequence: TGTGCCAGCAGGAGGGGACAGGGGGCGCGTTACGAGCAGTACTTC. The rearrangement joins TRBV28 to TRBJ2-7; TRBD1 agrees at 12 bases. The CDR3 totals 15 residues. Trimming at V came to 6 bases and at J to 4 bases, leaving 7 bases not matched to a gene. Per the germline V gene, CDR1 is MDHEN and CDR2 is SYDVKM.

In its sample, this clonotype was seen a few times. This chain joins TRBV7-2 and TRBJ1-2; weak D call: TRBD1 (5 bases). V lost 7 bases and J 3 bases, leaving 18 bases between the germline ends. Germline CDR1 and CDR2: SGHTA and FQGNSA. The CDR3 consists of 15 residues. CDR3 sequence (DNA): TGTGCCAGCATCACCATGGGAGGGGCCCACTATGGCTACACCTTC. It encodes CASITMGGAHYGYTF.

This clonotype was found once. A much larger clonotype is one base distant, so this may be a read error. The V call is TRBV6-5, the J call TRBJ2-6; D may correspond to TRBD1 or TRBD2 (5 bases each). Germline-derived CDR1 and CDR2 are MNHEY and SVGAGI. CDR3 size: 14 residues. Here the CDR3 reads CASSSFRDPLVPTF. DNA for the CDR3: TGTGCCAGCAGTTCCTTCCGGGACCCTTTAGTCCCGACTTTC.

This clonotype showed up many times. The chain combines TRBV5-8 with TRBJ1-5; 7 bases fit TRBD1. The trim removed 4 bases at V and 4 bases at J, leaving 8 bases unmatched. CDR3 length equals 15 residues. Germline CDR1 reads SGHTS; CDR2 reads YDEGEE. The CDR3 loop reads CASSPWTGLNQPQHF. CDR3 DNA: TGTGCCAGCAGCCCATGGACAGGACTGAATCAGCCCCAGCATTTT.

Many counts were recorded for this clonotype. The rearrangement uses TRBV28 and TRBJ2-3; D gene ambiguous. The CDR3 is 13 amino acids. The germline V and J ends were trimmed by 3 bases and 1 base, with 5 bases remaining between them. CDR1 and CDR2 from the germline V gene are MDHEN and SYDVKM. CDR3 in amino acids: CASSLSGTDTQYF. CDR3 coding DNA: TGTGCCAGCAGTTTGTCTGGCACAGATACGCAGTATTTT.

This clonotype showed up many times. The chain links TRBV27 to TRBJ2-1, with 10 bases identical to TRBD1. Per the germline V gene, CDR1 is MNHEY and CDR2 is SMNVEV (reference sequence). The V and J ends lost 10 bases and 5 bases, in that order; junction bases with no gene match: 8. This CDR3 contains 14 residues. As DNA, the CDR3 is TGTGCCACCCTCAGACAGGGGGCTAACAATGAGCAGTTCTTC. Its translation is CATLRQGANNEQFF.